Listed here are 26 T cell receptor beta chains from one sample, sequenced in a study of blood T cell repertoires in COVID-19. Sequenced by immunoSEQ multiplex PCR; TCRdb stores in-frame clones only, minus some. The sample consists of almost 20,000 clones, roughly 93% of them appearing once. Sequencing input: peripheral blood. The source is a woman between 45 and 65 years old with active COVID-19.

This chain links TRBV6-1 with TRBJ1-4; D is possibly TRBD1 (5 bases). V lost 0 bases and J 10 bases, leaving 15 bases between the germline ends. The CDR3 sequence is 15 residues long. Germline CDR1 reads MNHNS; CDR2 reads SASEGT. The CDR3 here is CASSEASQGGRKLFF. The CDR3 DNA reads TGTGCCAGCAGTGAAGCGAGCCAGGGTGGGCGAAAACTGTTTTTT.

The chain carries TRBV15 and TRBJ1-4, with 7 nucleotides matching TRBD1. Germline lookup yields CDR1 LNHNV and CDR2 YYDKDF (reference sequence). CDR3 length: 16 residues. J lost 4 bases, V lost 1 base, and 6 bases had no gene match. The CDR3 sequence: CATSRGIDRDNEKLFF. In nucleotides, the CDR3 is TGTGCCACCAGCAGAGGAATCGACAGGGATAATGAAAAACTGTTTTTT.

The chain recombines TRBV2 with TRBJ2-1, with 7 bases fitting TRBD2. The junction had 9 bases not matched to a gene; V was cut back by 3 bases and J by 4 bases. This CDR3 spans 16 amino acids. CDR1 is SNHLY and CDR2 is FYNNEI in the germline V gene. CDR3 sequence (DNA): TGTGCCAGCAGTGACACGTGGCTAGCGGAATACAATGAGCAGTTCTTC. It encodes CASSDTWLAEYNEQFF. Full variable domain (missing parts from reference TRBV2 and TRBJ2-1): EPEVTQTPSHQVTQMGQEVILRCVPISNHLYFYWYRQILGQKVEFLVSFYNNEISEKSEIFDDQFSVERPDGSNFTLKIRSTKLEDSAMYFCASSDTWLAEYNEQFFGPGTRLTVL.

V and J are TRBV7-9 and TRBJ1-6, with a possible D match to TRBD1 (6 bases). The length of the CDR3 is 14 residues. The germline V gene encodes CDR1 SEHNR and CDR2 FQNEAQ (reference sequence). The V gene lost 5 bases and the J gene lost 13 bases, with 18 bases spanning the gap. CDR3 sequence (DNA): TGTGCCAGCAGCCGCCCCGGACAGCTCAGGCCCCTCCACTTT. This sequence encodes CASSRPGQLRPLHF. Using reference TRBV7-9 and TRBJ1-6 for the parts outside the CDR3, the full variable domain is DTGVSQNPRHKITKRGQNVTFRCDPISEHNRLYWYRQTLGQGPEFLTYFQNEAQLEKSRLLSDRFSAERPKGSFSTLEIQRTEQGDSAMYLCASSRPGQLRPLHFGNGTRLTVT.

The chain is built from TRBV4-1 and TRBJ2-7; 9 bases match TRBD2. The CDR3 has 15 amino acids. Trimming at V came to 2 bases and at J to 2 bases, leaving 4 bases not matched to a gene. Per germline, CDR1 MGHRA and CDR2 YSYEKL. The CDR3 region has the DNA TGCGCCAGCAGCCAAATAGCGGGAGTGGCCTACGAGCAGTACTTC. This gives the protein CASSQIAGVAYEQYF.

This chain connects TRBV11-1 to TRBJ1-2; tentatively, D is TRBD1 (6 bases). The CDR3 contains 14 residues. Trimming removed 5 bases at V and 4 bases at J, with 14 bases between. Germline-derived CDR1 and CDR2 are SGHAT and FQDESV (reference sequence). CDR3 nucleotides: TGTGCCAGCAGCCCCCCGGACAGAGTCTATGGCTACACCTTC. It codes for CASSPPDRVYGYTF.

This clone came up once. CDR3 in amino acids: CASSLVASDSTDTQYF. The CDR3 DNA is TGCGCCAGCAGCTTGGTAGCTAGCGACAGCACAGATACGCAGTATTTT. The chain links TRBV5-1 to TRBJ2-3, with D perhaps matching TRBD2 (6 bases). The ends were cut back, 0 bases at V and 0 bases at J, with 11 bases in the middle. The CDR3 has 16 amino acids. From germline, CDR1 is SGHRS and CDR2 YFSETQ. Complete variable domain (other parts from reference TRBV5-1 and TRBJ2-3): KAGVTQTPRYLIKTRGQQVTLSCSPISGHRSVSWYQQTPGQGLQFLFEYFSETQRNKGNFPGRFSGRQFSNSRSEMNVSTLELGDSALYLCASSLVASDSTDTQYFGPGTRLTVL.

The chain has TRBV7-9 and TRBJ2-4; weak D call: TRBD2 (5 bases). Deletions cut 3 bases from V and 1 base from J, with 7 bases between. From germline, CDR1 is SEHNR and CDR2 FQNEAQ (reference sequence). The length of the CDR3 is 14 residues. The CDR3 reads CASSFGEAKNIQYF. The DNA of the CDR3 is TGTGCCAGCAGCTTCGGGGAGGCCAAAAACATTCAGTACTTC.

The chain uses TRBV5-1 and TRBJ2-5; 7 bases align to TRBD2. Trimming removed 7 bases from V and 3 bases from J; junction bases left unmatched: 12. The CDR3 spans 15 residues. Germline CDR1 SGHRS, CDR2 YFSETQ. The DNA for the CDR3 is TGCGCCAGCGGTCGGGGGGAGGGCCGGAAAGAGACCCAGTACTTC. Amino acids: CASGRGEGRKETQYF.

This chain joins TRBV2 and TRBJ1-2; possibly TRBD1 for D (5 bases). The CDR3 sequence is 15 residues long. Looked up from germline, CDR1 is SNHLY and CDR2 is FYNNEI. The ends were cut back, 5 bases at V and 0 bases at J, with 13 bases in the middle. The chain's CDR3 is CASSNWTSPNYGYTF. DNA of the CDR3: TGTGCCAGCAGTAACTGGACATCCCCTAACTATGGCTACACCTTC.

The rearrangement uses TRBV2 and TRBJ2-7; 7 nucleotides agree with TRBD2. There are 15 residues in the CDR3. With V trimmed by 5 bases and J by 4 bases, 11 bases remained unmatched. CDR1 SNHLY and CDR2 FYNNEI come from the germline V gene. The CDR3 protein is CASSSRGRGRYEQYF. The DNA for the CDR3 is TGTGCCAGCAGTTCTCGGGGGAGGGGACGGTACGAGCAGTACTTC. Variable domain in full (rest from reference TRBV2 and TRBJ2-7): EPEVTQTPSHQVTQMGQEVILRCVPISNHLYFYWYRQILGQKVEFLVSFYNNEISEKSEIFDDQFSVERPDGSNFTLKIRSTKLEDSAMYFCASSSRGRGRYEQYFGPGTRLTVT.

The V gene is TRBV7-9, the J gene TRBJ2-2; D possibly corresponds to TRBD2 (5 bases). Trimming stripped 5 bases from V and 4 bases from J, with 14 bases between. The V gene's germline CDR1 is SEHNR and CDR2 FQNEAQ (reference sequence). This CDR3 is 15 amino acids long. CDR3 bases: TGTGCCAGCAGCCCCCGGGGAAGTGGCACCGGGGAGCTGTTTTTT. Amino acid sequence: CASSPRGSGTGELFF.

CDR3 residues: CATSRDRGLAKNIQYF. The CDR3 nucleotides read TGTGCCACCAGCAGAGACAGGGGCTTAGCCAAAAACATTCAGTACTTC. This sequence joins TRBV15 and TRBJ2-4, with TRBD1 as a possible D gene (6 bases). Germline values: CDR1 LNHNV, CDR2 YYDKDF (reference sequence). V lost 0 bases to trimming and J lost 0 bases, with 9 bases between them. The CDR3 totals 16 residues.

The chain has TRBV19 and TRBJ1-4; D unresolved. The V and J ends lost 4 bases and 5 bases respectively, with 14 bases between them. From germline, CDR1 is LNHDA and CDR2 SQIVND (reference sequence). CDR3 length equals 15 residues. CDR3 sequence: CASSRVGTRNEKLFF. CDR3 in DNA: TGTGCCAGTAGTAGGGTGGGCACTAGGAATGAAAAACTGTTTTTT.

The chain couples TRBV7-8 to TRBJ2-3, with 10 bases aligning to TRBD2. The CDR3 totals 16 residues. The V and J ends lost 5 bases and 5 bases, in that order; junction bases with no gene match: 10. The germline CDR1 and CDR2 sequences are SGHVS and FQNEAQ. In DNA, the CDR3 is TGTGCCAGCAGCGTTCTTAGCGGGAGGCTGGGAGATACGCAGTATTTT. This sequence encodes CASSVLSGRLGDTQYF. The whole variable domain, remainder taken from reference TRBV7-8 and TRBJ2-3, is GAGVSQSPRYKVAKRGQDVALRCDPISGHVSLFWYQQALGQGPEFLTYFQNEAQLDKSGLPSDRFFAERPEGSVSTLKIQRTQQEDSAVYLCASSVLSGRLGDTQYFGPGTRLTVL.

V gene TRBV27 combines with J gene TRBJ2-1, with D tentatively TRBD2 (6 bases). The CDR3 contains 13 residues. CDR1 MNHEY and CDR2 SMNVEV come from the germline V gene (reference sequence). V was pared by 4 bases and J by 6 bases, with 10 bases between. The CDR3, as DNA: TGTGCCAGCAGTTCCCTGACTAGCAATGAGCAGTTCTTC. Amino acid sequence: CASSSLTSNEQFF.

The J gene is TRBJ2-7, the V gene TRBV27; 7 bases fit TRBD2. The CDR3 sequence is 13 residues long. Unmatched junction bases numbered 3, after V lost 5 bases and J lost 2 bases. CDR1 and CDR2 (germline): MNHEY, SMNVEV (reference sequence). The CDR3 DNA reads TGTGCCAGCAGTCACCGGGGGGCCTACGAGCAGTACTTC. Protein: CASSHRGAYEQYF.

The V gene is TRBV18, the J gene TRBJ1-2, with D perhaps matching TRBD1 (6 bases). V was pared by 3 bases and J by 3 bases, with 17 bases between. Germline V gene lookup returns CDR1 KGHSH and CDR2 LQKENI. The CDR3 is 16 residues long. CDR3 region: CASSPSRQATHYGYTF. The CDR3 DNA sequence: TGTGCCAGCTCACCGTCCAGACAGGCAACCCACTATGGCTACACCTTC.

The rearrangement uses TRBV11-2 and TRBJ1-5, with a tentative D call TRBD1 (5 bases). The CDR3 loop spans 14 amino acids. V was cut by 4 bases and J by 4 bases, with 11 bases left in between. CDR1 is SGHAT and CDR2 is FQNNGV in the germline V gene. This CDR3 is CASSSVGGNQPQHF. CDR3 nucleotides: TGTGCCAGCAGCTCGGTGGGGGGGAATCAGCCCCAGCATTTT.

V gene TRBV9 combines with J gene TRBJ2-7, with 9 bases lining up with TRBD1. CDR1 and CDR2 from the germline V gene are SGDLS and YYNGEE. The CDR3 has 15 amino acids. Trimming removed 4 bases from V and 6 bases from J; junction bases left unmatched: 11. The CDR3 DNA reads as TGTGCCAGCAGCCCCCGGGACAGGGACCAGTCCGAGCAGTACTTC. Translation gives CASSPRDRDQSEQYF.

The chain combines TRBV5-1 with TRBJ2-7; perhaps TRBD2 as D (5 bases). V lost 0 bases to trimming and J lost 2 bases, with 9 bases between them. The CDR3 sequence is 14 residues long. Germline V gene lookup returns CDR1 SGHRS and CDR2 YFSETQ. The CDR3 DNA sequence: TGCGCCAGCAGCTTGGAAAGCGGACCCTACGAGCAGTACTTC. Amino acid sequence: CASSLESGPYEQYF.

A single count supports this clone. The chain has TRBV9 and TRBJ2-1, with 10 nucleotides matching TRBD2. The CDR3 sequence is 14 residues long. Germline V lookup: CDR1 SGDLS, CDR2 YYNGEE. V lost 0 bases to trimming and J lost 8 bases; unmatched junction nucleotides: 2. The CDR3 DNA sequence: TGTGCCAGCAGCGTAGACGGGACTAGCGATGAGCAGTTCTTC. Translating it yields CASSVDGTSDEQFF.

The chain employs TRBV7-6 and TRBJ2-7; TRBD1 is a possible D gene (6 bases). Germline V gene data show CDR1 as SGHVS and CDR2 as FNYEAQ. Between the trimmed V and J ends, which lost 5 bases and 6 bases, there was a span of 17 bases. CDR3 length: 14 amino acids. The CDR3 nucleotides read TGTGCCAGCAGCCGGACAGTTTCTGGTCCCGAGCAGTACTTC. Amino acid sequence: CASSRTVSGPEQYF. Supplemented by reference TRBV7-6 and TRBJ2-7, the full variable domain reads GAGVSQSPRYKVTKRGQDVALRCDPISGHVSLYWYRQALGQGPEFLTYFNYEAQQDKSGLPNDRFSAERPEGSISTLTIQRTEQRDSAMYRCASSRTVSGPEQYFGPGTRLTVT.

The chain joins TRBV2 to TRBJ1-2; perhaps TRBD1 as D (6 bases). The germline CDR1 and CDR2 sequences are SNHLY and FYNNEI. This CDR3 region has 14 residues. The ends were cut back, 4 bases at V and 3 bases at J, with 12 bases in the middle. Written as DNA, the CDR3 is TGTGCCAGCAGTGTTGAGTCAGGGGACTATGGCTACACCTTC. This translates into CASSVESGDYGYTF.

The chain recombines TRBV28 with TRBJ2-6; 12 bases map to TRBD1. The CDR3 is made up of 18 amino acids. The germline gives CDR1 MDHEN, CDR2 SYDVKM. V shed 7 bases and J 2 bases; nucleotides not matched to a gene: 9. The CDR3 bases are TGTGCCAGCACCGACCGGGACAGGGGGCTGGCTGGGGCCAACGTCCTGACTTTC. This gives the protein CASTDRDRGLAGANVLTF. Drawing the rest from reference TRBV28 and TRBJ2-6, the complete variable domain is DVKVTQSSRYLVKRTGEKVFLECVQDMDHENMFWYRQDPGLGLRLIYFSYDVKMKEKGDIPEGYSVSREKKERFSLILESASTNQTSMYLCASTDRDRGLAGANVLTFGAGSRLTVL.

The chain carries TRBV4-1 and TRBJ1-4; 10 nucleotides align to TRBD1. The CDR3 has 15 amino acids. The V gene's germline CDR1 is MGHRA and CDR2 YSYEKL. With 3 bases clipped from V and 7 bases from J, the junction kept 5 bases outside the gene matches. The CDR3 spells CASSHRDRGIEKLFF. DNA for the CDR3: TGCGCCAGCAGCCACCGGGACAGGGGAATTGAAAAACTGTTTTTT.